This T cell receptor beta chain was observed in a study of neurological immune-mediated disorders (dated by TCRdb to about 2019). A note on the overall study: Peripheral blood TCR-beta repertoires from HTLV-I-associated myelopathy (HAM/TSP) patients, multiple sclerosis patients and healthy controls were compared by UMI-based sequencing. The approximately 96 TCR-beta libraries covered PBMC samples along with longitudinal samples, technical triplicates, and paired sorted CD4+ and CD8+ T-cell subsets. Each longitudinal HAM/TSP and healthy donor was sampled at 3 time-points spaced at roughly 3-45 month intervals. The cohort was made up of approximately 65 subjects, consisting of 14 HAM/TSP patients, some 34 multiple sclerosis patients and around 20 healthy controls. The investigation overall reported the following: No identical CDR3 amino acid sequences were found to be shared among expanded clones across subjects, suggesting that TCR-beta repertoires were private in all groups. TCR clonal expansion was highest in HAM/TSP patients and lowest in MS patients, with MS patients falling below even healthy controls.

Trimming accounts for 5 bases at V and 7 bases at J, while the number of junction bases matched to no gene is 13. The CDR3 contains 15 residues, cysteine and phenylalanine counted. Only the CDR3 DNA stays, 45 bases, in frame from base 1. According to the study, the label for this sample's time point signals: longitudinal time-point 2. Unsorted PBMC libraries were generated from 2 million PBMCs stored in RNAlater at -80 °C until RNA extraction. PBMCs were separated from peripheral blood using Ficoll-Hypaque density gradient centrifugation and then cryopreserved in liquid nitrogen. This clonotype has just a few counts. The antigen it binds to is not known. There are no base qualities to consult, and no much larger clone falls within one base. cDNA was synthesized by template-switch 5'RACE using a primer with a 10-nucleotide random unique molecular identifier that tagged each TCR transcript. Every sequencing run yielded over 200 million TCR-beta sequences covering 15-18 subjects. The RNeasy kit was used to extract total RNA. Using the KAPA Real-time Library Amplification kit, TCR-beta VDJ regions were amplified with primers for the TCR constant region and the 5'RACE anchor. A first PCR added sample indexes and Illumina adaptors, after which a second PCR increased the library yield. After Ampure bead purification, the roughly 650 bp TCR product was size-selected on a 2% E-gel SizeSelection system. Library quality was checked on a Bioanalyzer, concentration was measured with Qubit, and libraries were quantified with the Kapa Library Quantification kit before pooling. An Illumina HiSeq 2500 sequenced the libraries paired-end 2 x 150 bp. To increase sequence diversity, roughly 24-32% phiX was spiked into each library pool. The study's processing was this. Quality-filtered reads were processed with the UMI-based MiGEC pipeline, which removed over 75% of raw TCR sequences during error correction. VDJ genes were aligned to IMGT germline references, and each clonotype was defined by a unique CDR3 amino acid sequence together with V-J genes. Clonal expansion, Shannon diversity, and CDR3 relatedness (CalcPairwiseDistances, ClusterSamples) were evaluated with VDJtools, and phylogenetic trees were built with CLCbio workbench. Expanded clones were defined as having at least 8 unique UMIs, based on coefficient-of-variation modelling across technical triplicates. Through fastp at Q25 and MiXCR, TCRdb rebuilt clones from the public reads, retaining in-frame beta chains. Each CDR3 protein appears once, grouped with its most common genes and DNA. TCRdb assigned the V and J calls; the authors' analysis was not used. In this sample the table shows approximately 89,000 distinct CDR3 sequences, around 13% of which occur a single time. The ten largest account for under 6% of the sample.

The sequence came from a female donor with HTLV-1-associated myelopathy (HAM/TSP). This receptor chain uses TRBV12-3 or TRBV12-4 and TRBJ2-5; 7 nucleotides in the junction match TRBD1. Material for sequencing was PBMCs. DNA sequence: TGTGCCAGCAGTAACGACAGGGTCGACTTCGGGACCCAGTACTTC. This sequence encodes CASSNDRVDFGTQYF.